This T cell receptor beta chain was profiled in a study of shared clonotypes between healthy human individuals. The CDR3 loop spans 13 amino acids. Looked up from germline, CDR1 is LNHNV and CDR2 is YYDKDF (reference sequence). Trimming removed 0 bases at V and 8 bases at J, with 10 bases between. Genomic DNA of every subset was divided equally among multiple immunoSEQ plates. Clones were sequenced by immunoSEQ multiplex PCR, and TCRdb holds only the in-frame ones, with some missing. The data hold roughly 1,600,000 clones, with 98% to 99% observed a single time. The rearrangement uses TRBV15 and TRBJ1-1; D perhaps matches TRBD1 (5 bases). The source material was naive CD4+ T cells sorted from blood. Subset in this sample: CD45RA+ positively selected. The clonotype comes from a young man in good health. DNA for the CDR3: TGTGCCACCAGCAGAGACGAGGGGTCAGAAGCTTTCTTT. The encoded protein is CATSRDEGSEAFF. Based on the CDR3 plus reference TRBV15 and TRBJ1-1, the full variable domain is DAMVIQNPRYQVTQFGKPVTLSCSQTLNHNVMYWYQQKSSQAPKLLFHYYDKDFNNEADTPDNFQSRRPNTSFCFLDIRSPGLGDTAMYLCATSRDEGSEAFFGQGTRLTVV.